These 14 T cell receptor beta chains were all obtained from the same sample, sequenced in a study of vaccination and CD4 T cells after COVID-19. The treatment denotes: roughly 11-day PBMC culture with coronavirus spike peptide pools or control peptides (ViraFEST assay). Antigen specificity for these receptors is unknown. With the Oncomine TCR Beta short-read assay, DNA from cultured CD4+ T cells was sequenced. TCRdb recomputed calls from the PCR reads with MiXCR, one row per CDR3 protein. Of about 16,000 distinct CDR3 sequences listed, about 63% are singletons. The sample was CD4+ T cells from blood, cultured in vitro. The receptors stem from a human donor who had recovered from COVID-19.

This clonotype came up a few times. The chain employs TRBV7-9 and TRBJ1-2; the D is unclear. This CDR3 has 16 amino acids. Germline V gives CDR1 SEHNR, CDR2 FQNEAQ (reference sequence). V lost 0 bases and J 2 bases, leaving 13 bases between the germline ends. The CDR3 reads CASSLASNSLNYGYTF. Written as DNA, the CDR3 is TGTGCCAGCAGCTTAGCGAGTAACAGCTTAAACTATGGCTACACCTTC.

This rearrangement joins TRBV6-1 to TRBJ2-7; TRBD2 aligns across 12 bases. Germline CDR1 is MNHNS and CDR2 is SASEGT. This CDR3 is 16 amino acids long. J lost 2 bases, V lost 6 bases, and 8 bases had no gene match. The DNA for the CDR3 is TGTGCCAGCAGCCCCGGGACTAGCGGGTTTACCTACGAGCAGTACTTC. Translation gives CASSPGTSGFTYEQYF.

The chain carries TRBV6-4 and TRBJ2-2; D call uncertain. V was pared by 2 bases and J by 3 bases, with 4 bases between. Germline V gene sequence: CDR1 MRHNA, CDR2 SNTAGT. The CDR3 length is 13 residues. CDR3 bases: TGTGCCAGCAGTGACAGGGACACCGGGGAGCTGTTTTTT. It is translated as CASSDRDTGELFF.

This clonotype has only a few counts. This rearrangement joins TRBV2 to TRBJ2-7; the match to TRBD1 covers 9 bases. V shed 6 bases and J 5 bases; nucleotides not matched to a gene: 2. Germline V gene sequence: CDR1 SNHLY, CDR2 FYNNEI. The CDR3 is made up of 12 amino acids. The CDR3 DNA follows: TGTGCCAGCAGCTGGGACAGGGACGAGCAGTACTTC. This encodes CASSWDRDEQYF.

The rearrangement uses TRBV6-5 and TRBJ1-5, with D perhaps matching TRBD1 (6 bases). This CDR3 is 13 amino acids long. The V and J ends lost 4 bases and 8 bases respectively, with 12 bases between them. Germline loops: CDR1 MNHEY, CDR2 SVGAGI. CDR3 region: CASSSNRAEPQHF. CDR3 nucleotides: TGTGCCAGCAGTTCCAACAGGGCTGAGCCCCAGCATTTT.

The chain employs TRBV29-1 and TRBJ2-1; 7 nucleotides match TRBD1. CDR1 and CDR2 from the germline V gene are SQVTM and ANQGSEA. The V gene end was trimmed by 7 bases and the J gene end by 8 bases; junction bases not matched to a gene: 8. This CDR3 region has 12 residues. CDR3 nucleotides: TGCAGCGGGAATAGACAGGGCCATGAGCAGTTCTTC. It codes for CSGNRQGHEQFF.

V usage is TRBV20-1 and J usage is TRBJ2-5; 9 bases map to TRBD1. The CDR3 extends over 12 amino acids. CDR1 DFQATT and CDR2 SNEGSKA come from the germline V gene (reference sequence). The CDR3 protein is CRADRGKETQYF. For the CDR3, the DNA is TGCAGGGCTGACAGGGGGAAAGAGACCCAGTACTTC.

The V gene is TRBV27, the J gene TRBJ2-1; a possible D gene is TRBD2 (8 bases). Trimming cost V 4 bases and J 3 bases, with 31 bases left between them. Germline V gene lookup returns CDR1 MNHEY and CDR2 SMNVEV (reference sequence). This CDR3 is built from 21 residues. CDR3 nucleotide sequence: TGTGCCAGCAGTTGGGGGGGCTTTAGCGGGAAGGGGGCCGGGGGCTACAATGAGCAGTTCTTC. Translating it yields CASSWGGFSGKGAGGYNEQFF.

The CDR3 reads CASSVRAQDTQYF. For the CDR3, the DNA is TGTGCCAGCAGTGTCAGGGCTCAAGATACGCAGTATTTT. The J gene is TRBJ2-3, the V gene TRBV6-1; weak D call: TRBD1 (5 bases). Trimming removed 4 bases at V and 5 bases at J, with 10 bases between. Germline V gene sequence: CDR1 MNHNS, CDR2 SASEGT. This CDR3 is built from 13 residues.

The chain combines TRBV19 with TRBJ1-3; D remains unclear. The CDR3 contains 14 residues. V lost 9 bases to trimming and J lost 0 bases, with 12 bases between them. CDR1 is LNHDA and CDR2 is SQIVND in the germline V gene (reference sequence). The DNA for the CDR3 is TGTGCCAGCGCCTGGGCGAGCTCTGGAAACACCATATATTTT. Translated: CASAWASSGNTIYF.

This sequence joins TRBV28 and TRBJ2-7, with 8 bases aligning to TRBD1. With 4 bases clipped from V and 1 base from J, the junction kept 6 bases outside the gene matches. This CDR3 region has 15 residues. Germline CDR1 reads MDHEN; CDR2 reads SYDVKM. This chain's CDR3 is CASSSSGTGSYEQYF. DNA for the CDR3: TGTGCCAGCAGTTCCTCCGGGACAGGTTCCTACGAGCAGTACTTC.

This chain uses TRBV10-1 with TRBJ2-3; D unresolved. Trimming removed 3 bases at V and 2 bases at J, with 12 bases between. CDR3 size: 15 residues. Per the germline V gene, CDR1 is WNHNN and CDR2 is SYGVQD (reference sequence). The CDR3 nucleotides read TGCGCCAGCAGTGACAACTCCCTGGTCACAGATACGCAGTATTTT. It encodes CASSDNSLVTDTQYF.

This clonotype was detected only a few times. The chain combines TRBV7-2 with TRBJ1-2, with D unresolved. The CDR3 has 15 amino acids. Germline lookup yields CDR1 SGHTA and CDR2 FQGNSA. V lost 1 base and J 4 bases, leaving 13 bases between the germline ends. The CDR3 DNA follows: TGTGCCAGCAGCTTAGACTGGACGGCTGTCTATGGCTACACCTTC. Protein: CASSLDWTAVYGYTF.

This clonotype was seen only once. The chain is built from TRBV7-9 and TRBJ2-7; D is undetermined. Deletions cut 2 bases from V and 4 bases from J, with 12 bases between. The CDR3 covers 14 residues. In germline, CDR1 is SEHNR, CDR2 FQNEAQ (reference sequence). Written as DNA, the CDR3 is TGTGCCAGCAGCTTACGAGCGCCCCCGTACGAGCAGTACTTC. Amino acid sequence: CASSLRAPPYEQYF.